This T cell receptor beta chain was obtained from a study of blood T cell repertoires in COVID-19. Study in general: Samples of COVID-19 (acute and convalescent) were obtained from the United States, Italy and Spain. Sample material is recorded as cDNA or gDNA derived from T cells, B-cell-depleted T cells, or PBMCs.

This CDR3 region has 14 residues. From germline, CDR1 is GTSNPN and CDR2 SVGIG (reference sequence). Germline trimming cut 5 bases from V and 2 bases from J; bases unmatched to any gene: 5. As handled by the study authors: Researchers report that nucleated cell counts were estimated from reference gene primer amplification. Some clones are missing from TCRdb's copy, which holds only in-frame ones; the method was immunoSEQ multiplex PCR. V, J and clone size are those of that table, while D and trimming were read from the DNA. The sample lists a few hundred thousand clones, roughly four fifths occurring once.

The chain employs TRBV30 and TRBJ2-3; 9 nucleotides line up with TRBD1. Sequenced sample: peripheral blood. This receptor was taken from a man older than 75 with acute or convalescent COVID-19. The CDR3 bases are TGTGCCTGGGGTGGACAGGGGAACACAGATACGCAGTATTTT. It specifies CAWGGQGNTDTQYF.